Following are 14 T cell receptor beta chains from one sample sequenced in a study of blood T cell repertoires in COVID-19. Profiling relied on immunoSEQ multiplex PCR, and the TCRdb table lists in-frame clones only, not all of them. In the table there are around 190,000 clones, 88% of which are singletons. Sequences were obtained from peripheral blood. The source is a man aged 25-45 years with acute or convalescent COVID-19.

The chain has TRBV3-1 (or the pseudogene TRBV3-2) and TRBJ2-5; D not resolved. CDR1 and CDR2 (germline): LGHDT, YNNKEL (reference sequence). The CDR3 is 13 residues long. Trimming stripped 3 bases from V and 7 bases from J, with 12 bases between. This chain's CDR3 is CASSQVRVGTQYF. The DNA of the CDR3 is TGTGCCAGCAGCCAGGTCCGAGTTGGGACCCAGTACTTC.

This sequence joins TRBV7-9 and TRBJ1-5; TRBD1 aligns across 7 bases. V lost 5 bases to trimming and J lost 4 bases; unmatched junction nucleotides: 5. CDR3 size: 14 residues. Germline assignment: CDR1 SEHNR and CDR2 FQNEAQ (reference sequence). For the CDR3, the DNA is TGTGCCAGCAGCGACTTACAGGGGAATCAGCCCCAGCATTTT. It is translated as CASSDLQGNQPQHF.

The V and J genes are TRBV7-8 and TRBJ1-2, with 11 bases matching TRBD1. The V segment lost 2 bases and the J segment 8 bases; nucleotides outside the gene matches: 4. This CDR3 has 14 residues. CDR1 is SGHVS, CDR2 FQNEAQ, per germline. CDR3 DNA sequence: TGTGCCAGCAGCTTATACGGGACAGGGGGAGGCTACACCTTC. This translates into CASSLYGTGGGYTF.

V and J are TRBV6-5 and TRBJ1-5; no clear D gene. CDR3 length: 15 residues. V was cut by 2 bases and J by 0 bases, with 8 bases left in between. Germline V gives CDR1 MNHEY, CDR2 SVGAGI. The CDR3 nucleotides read TGTGCCAGCAGTTACGACCGGGGTAGCAATCAGCCCCAGCATTTT. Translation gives CASSYDRGSNQPQHF.

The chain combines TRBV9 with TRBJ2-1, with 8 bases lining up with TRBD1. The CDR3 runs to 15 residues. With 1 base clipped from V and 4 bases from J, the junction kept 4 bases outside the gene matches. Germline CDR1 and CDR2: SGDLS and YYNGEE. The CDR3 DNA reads TGTGCCAGCAGCGTACAGGGGGCCTCTTACAATGAGCAGTTCTTC. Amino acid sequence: CASSVQGASYNEQFF.

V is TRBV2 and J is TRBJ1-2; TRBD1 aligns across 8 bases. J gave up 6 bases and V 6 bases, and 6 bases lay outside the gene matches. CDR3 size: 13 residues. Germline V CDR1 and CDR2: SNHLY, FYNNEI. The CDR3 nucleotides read TGTGCCAGCAGGCCACAGGGGGAGGATGGCTACACCTTC. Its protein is CASRPQGEDGYTF.

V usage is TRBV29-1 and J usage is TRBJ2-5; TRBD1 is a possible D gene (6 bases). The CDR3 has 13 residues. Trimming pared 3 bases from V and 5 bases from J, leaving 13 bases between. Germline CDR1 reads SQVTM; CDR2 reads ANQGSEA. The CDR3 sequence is CSVDVGGLETQYF. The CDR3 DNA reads TGCAGCGTTGATGTTGGGGGCTTGGAGACCCAGTACTTC.

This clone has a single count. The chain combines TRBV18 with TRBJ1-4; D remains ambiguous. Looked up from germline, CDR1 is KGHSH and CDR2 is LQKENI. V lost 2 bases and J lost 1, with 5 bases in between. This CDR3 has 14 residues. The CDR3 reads CASSPELTNEKLFF. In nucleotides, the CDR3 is TGTGCCAGCTCACCAGAGCTAACTAATGAAAAACTGTTTTTT.

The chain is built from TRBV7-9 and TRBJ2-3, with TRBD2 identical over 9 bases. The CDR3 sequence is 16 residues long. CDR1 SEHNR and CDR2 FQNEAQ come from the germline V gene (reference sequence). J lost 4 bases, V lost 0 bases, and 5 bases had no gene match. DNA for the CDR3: TGTGCCAGCAGCTTAGCGCGCGGGAGGGTTGCAGATACGCAGTATTTT. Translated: CASSLARGRVADTQYF.

CDR3 DNA sequence: TGTGCCAGCAGCTCCAGACTCCGAGCAGATACGCAGTATTTT. Translated: CASSSRLRADTQYF. The V gene is TRBV14, the J gene TRBJ2-3; no firm D call. The germline gives CDR1 SGHDN, CDR2 FVKESK. This CDR3 is 14 amino acids long. V shed 5 bases and J shed 4 bases, with 13 bases lying between them.

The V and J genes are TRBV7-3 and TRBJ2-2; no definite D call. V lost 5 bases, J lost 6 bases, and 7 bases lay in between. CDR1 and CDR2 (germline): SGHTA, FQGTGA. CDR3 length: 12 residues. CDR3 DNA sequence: TGTGCCAGCAGCCTTAGTCCCGGGGAGCTGTTTTTT. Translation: CASSLSPGELFF.

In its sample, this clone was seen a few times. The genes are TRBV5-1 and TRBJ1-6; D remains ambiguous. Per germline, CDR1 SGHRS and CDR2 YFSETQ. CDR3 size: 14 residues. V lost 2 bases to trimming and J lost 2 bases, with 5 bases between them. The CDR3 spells CASSLQTYNSPLHF. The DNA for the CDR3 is TGCGCCAGCAGCTTACAGACCTATAATTCACCCCTCCACTTT.

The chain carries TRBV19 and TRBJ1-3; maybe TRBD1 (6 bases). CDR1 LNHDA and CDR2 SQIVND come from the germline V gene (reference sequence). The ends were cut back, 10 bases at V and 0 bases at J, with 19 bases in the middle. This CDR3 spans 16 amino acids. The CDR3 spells CATTGRGPRSGNTIYF. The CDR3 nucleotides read TGTGCCACCACAGGGAGGGGCCCACGCTCTGGAAACACCATATATTTT.

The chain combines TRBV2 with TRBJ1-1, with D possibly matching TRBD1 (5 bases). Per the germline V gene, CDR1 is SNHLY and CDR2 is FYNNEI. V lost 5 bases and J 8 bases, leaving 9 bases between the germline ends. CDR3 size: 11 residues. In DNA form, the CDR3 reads TGTGCCAGCAGTCTCAGACAGGAAGCTTTCTTT. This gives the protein CASSLRQEAFF. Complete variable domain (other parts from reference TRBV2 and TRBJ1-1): EPEVTQTPSHQVTQMGQEVILRCVPISNHLYFYWYRQILGQKVEFLVSFYNNEISEKSEIFDDQFSVERPDGSNFTLKIRSTKLEDSAMYFCASSLRQEAFFGQGTRLTVV.